The following is a T cell receptor (beta chain) sequence with its context. Mismatch with germline at one junction end may stem from a read error. The CDR3 spans 13 residues. From germline, CDR1 is MNHNY and CDR2 SVGAGI (reference sequence). Per the original methods: Amplification of reference gene primers was used by the study to estimate nucleated cell counts. The repertoire was sequenced with immunoSEQ multiplex PCR; TCRdb's copy has only in-frame clones and lacks some. V and J calls plus clone size are reproduced from that table; the DNA served to infer D and trimming. The data contain 250,000 or so clones, about 82% of them singletons. The data were obtained in a study of blood T cell repertoires in COVID-19. Overall study: The United States, Italy and Spain provided the acute and convalescent COVID-19 samples. Nucleic acid was either cDNA or gDNA, and it came from T cells, B-cell-depleted T cells, or PBMCs.

V usage is TRBV6-6 and J usage is TRBJ2-7; D is unresolved. What was sequenced was peripheral blood. This receptor was identified in a man aged 80 or over with acute or convalescent COVID-19. The CDR3 is CASSYGASSEQYF. The CDR3 coding sequence is TGTGCCAGCAGTTACGGAGCGTCCTCCGAGCAGTACTTC.